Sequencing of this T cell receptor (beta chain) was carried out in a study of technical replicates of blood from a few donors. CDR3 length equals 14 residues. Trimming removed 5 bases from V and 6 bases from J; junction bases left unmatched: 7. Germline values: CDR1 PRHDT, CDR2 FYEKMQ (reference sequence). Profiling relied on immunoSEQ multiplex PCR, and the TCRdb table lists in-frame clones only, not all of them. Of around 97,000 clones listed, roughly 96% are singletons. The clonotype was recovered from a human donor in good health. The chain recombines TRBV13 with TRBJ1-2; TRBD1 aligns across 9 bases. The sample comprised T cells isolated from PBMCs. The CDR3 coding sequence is TGTGCCAGCAGCCTCGGGACAGGGTCTGATGGCTACACCTTC. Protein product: CASSLGTGSDGYTF.